This T cell receptor (beta chain) is drawn from a study of blood T cell repertoires in COVID-19. Study details: T cells, B-cell-depleted T cells, or PBMCs supplied cDNA or gDNA.

The repertoire was sequenced with immunoSEQ multiplex PCR; TCRdb's copy has only in-frame clones and lacks some. The table includes approximately 69,000 clones, roughly 79% detected once. The specimen was peripheral blood. The sequence derives from a woman in her 70s with acute or convalescent COVID-19.

CDR3 region: CASSPQGGEGTRGEKLFF. CDR3 bases: TGTGCCAGCAGCCCCCAAGGGGGGGAAGGGACCCGGGGGGAAAAACTGTTTTTT. This sequence joins TRBV11-2 and TRBJ1-4, with D possibly being TRBD1 (6 bases). The CDR3 length is 18 residues. Trimming stripped 5 bases from V and 8 bases from J, with 27 bases between. Germline V lookup: CDR1 SGHAT, CDR2 FQNNGV.